Following are 24 T cell receptor beta chains from one sample sequenced in a study of cytomegalovirus exposure and HLA in healthy donors. Primers included in the PCR were 60 Vbeta and 13 Jbeta primers. Data came from immunoSEQ multiplex PCR; TCRdb stores just in-frame clones and leaves some out. This table holds tens of thousands of clones, more than 50% found once. The specimen was PBMCs. Receptor source: a woman in her 40s in good health and CMV-seropositive.

In its sample, this clone was seen a few times. V usage is TRBV9 and J usage is TRBJ1-2, with 7 bases fitting TRBD1. CDR1 is SGDLS and CDR2 is YYNGEE in the germline V gene. The trim removed 1 base at V and 4 bases at J, leaving 4 bases unmatched. CDR3 length: 14 amino acids. CDR3 sequence reads: CASSVPDRAYGYTF. CDR3 in DNA: TGTGCCAGCAGCGTACCCGACAGGGCCTATGGCTACACCTTC.

The J gene is TRBJ2-7, the V gene TRBV27; TRBD1 might be the D (6 bases). Trimming cost V 2 bases and J 5 bases, with 10 bases left between them. Germline V gene data show CDR1 as MNHEY and CDR2 as SMNVEV (reference sequence). This CDR3 region has 13 residues. The CDR3 is CASSLMAGDEQYF. The CDR3 coding sequence is TGTGCCAGCAGTTTAATGGCAGGGGACGAGCAGTACTTC.

The CDR3 region has the DNA TGTGCCAGCAGCGGCGAGGCGGGAGTCGAGCAGTACTTC. Amino acid sequence: CASSGEAGVEQYF. V gene TRBV9 combines with J gene TRBJ2-7; 7 nucleotides align to TRBD2. V lost 3 bases and J lost 6; bases outside the gene matches: 6. The CDR3 is made up of 13 amino acids. CDR1 is SGDLS and CDR2 is YYNGEE in the germline V gene.

V is TRBV5-4 and J is TRBJ2-6; D is ambiguous. V shed 2 bases and J shed 4 bases, with 10 bases lying between them. Germline CDR1 reads SGHNT; CDR2 reads YYREEE (reference sequence). This CDR3 has 15 amino acids. The CDR3 sequence: CASSFEAQGANVLTF. The CDR3 DNA sequence: TGTGCCAGCAGCTTCGAAGCGCAGGGGGCCAACGTCCTGACTTTC.

The chain carries TRBV7-8 and TRBJ2-1; TRBD2 is a possible D gene (5 bases). CDR3 length equals 13 residues. CDR1 is SGHVS, CDR2 FQNEAQ, per germline. V was trimmed by 9 bases and J by 7 bases, leaving 16 bases between them. CDR3 amino acids: CASNREGGNEQFF. CDR3 DNA sequence: TGTGCCAGTAATAGAGAGGGTGGAAATGAGCAGTTCTTC.

The rearrangement uses TRBV28 and TRBJ2-7, with 11 bases identical to TRBD2. The CDR3 loop spans 16 amino acids. Trimming cost V 6 bases and J 2 bases; bases outside gene matches: 9. Germline CDR1 reads MDHEN; CDR2 reads SYDVKM. This CDR3 is CASSSTLAGGTYEQYF. CDR3 DNA sequence: TGTGCCAGCAGCTCCACCCTAGCGGGAGGCACCTACGAGCAGTACTTC. Complete variable domain (other parts from reference TRBV28 and TRBJ2-7): DVKVTQSSRYLVKRTGEKVFLECVQDMDHENMFWYRQDPGLGLRLIYFSYDVKMKEKGDIPEGYSVSREKKERFSLILESASTNQTSMYLCASSSTLAGGTYEQYFGPGTRLTVT.

This clone occurred a few times. The rearrangement joins TRBV30 to TRBJ1-2; the D is unclear. This CDR3 contains 14 residues. V was shortened by 5 bases and J by 5 bases, with 18 bases between the two germline ends. Looked up from germline, CDR1 is GTSNPN and CDR2 is SVGIG (reference sequence). CDR3 loop: CAWPGKIIEYGYTF. The CDR3 DNA is TGTGCCTGGCCCGGGAAGATTATAGAGTATGGCTACACCTTC.

This clone appeared a single time. J is TRBJ2-2 and V is TRBV4-1; D call uncertain. Trimming took 5 bases from V and 1 from J, leaving 5 bases between them. The germline gives CDR1 MGHRA, CDR2 YSYEKL. The CDR3 runs to 13 residues. CDR3: CASSAENTGELFF. The CDR3 DNA reads as TGCGCCAGCAGCGCAGAGAACACCGGGGAGCTGTTTTTT.

The chain uses TRBV5-1 and TRBJ2-2; tentatively, D is TRBD1 (5 bases). Trimming took off 0 bases at V and 6 bases at J, with 21 bases between the two ends. The length of the CDR3 is 18 residues. The germline CDR1 and CDR2 sequences are SGHRS and YFSETQ. The CDR3 coding sequence is TGCGCCAGCAGCTTGGTACCAGGGTTACGAGTGTCTCCCGGGGAGCTGTTTTTT. It encodes CASSLVPGLRVSPGELFF.

The chain employs TRBV7-8 and TRBJ1-1; no firm D call. The CDR3 has 14 residues. Germline CDR1 is SGHVS and CDR2 is FQNEAQ. V was shortened by 3 bases and J by 6 bases, with 14 bases between the two germline ends. The DNA for the CDR3 is TGTGCCAGCAGCTTCGGACGGGGAGAAGCTGAAGCTTTCTTT. Its translation: CASSFGRGEAEAFF.

The V gene is TRBV7-2, the J gene TRBJ1-5; TRBD1 matches at 7 bases. Germline CDR1 reads SGHTA; CDR2 reads FQGNSA. Trimming took 2 bases from V and 6 from J; bases not matched to a gene: 7. The CDR3 sequence is 15 residues long. The CDR3 sequence is CASSLLTGRGQPQHF. The CDR3, as DNA: TGTGCCAGCAGCTTATTGACAGGGAGAGGTCAGCCCCAGCATTTT.

The chain links TRBV7-9 to TRBJ1-2; tentatively, D is TRBD1 (5 bases). From germline, CDR1 is SEHNR and CDR2 FQNEAQ (reference sequence). The germline V and J ends were trimmed by 6 bases and 2 bases, with 22 bases remaining between them. There are 17 residues in the CDR3. The CDR3 DNA reads TGTGCCAGCAGAGTCCTAGCGCTAGGGACGACCAACTATGGCTACACCTTC. As protein: CASRVLALGTTNYGYTF.

In this sample, this clone turned up a few times. The rearrangement joins TRBV27 to TRBJ1-5; 7 positions match TRBD1. The junction had 4 bases not matched to a gene; V was cut back by 5 bases and J by 0 bases. The germline gives CDR1 MNHEY, CDR2 SMNVEV (reference sequence). CDR3 size: 15 residues. CDR3 sequence reads: CASSLGQYSNQPQHF. CDR3 in DNA: TGTGCCAGCAGTCTGGGACAGTATAGCAATCAGCCCCAGCATTTT.

The CDR3 reads CASRGTGERYGYTF. In DNA, the CDR3 is TGTGCCAGCAGAGGGACAGGGGAGCGCTATGGCTACACCTTC. This chain links TRBV28 with TRBJ1-2, with TRBD1 matching over 10 bases. The CDR3 is made up of 14 amino acids. V was pared by 6 bases and J by 4 bases, with 5 bases of the junction left unmatched. The V gene's germline CDR1 is MDHEN and CDR2 SYDVKM.

The CDR3 DNA is TGCGCCAGCAGCCCTGGAGACAGACACAATGAGCAGTTCTTC. This sequence encodes CASSPGDRHNEQFF. This rearrangement joins TRBV5-1 to TRBJ2-1; TRBD1 is a possible D gene (5 bases). With 4 bases removed from V and 5 bases from J, the gap between germline ends came to 13 bases. Per the germline V gene, CDR1 is SGHRS and CDR2 is YFSETQ. The CDR3 length is 14 residues.

The genes are TRBV28 and TRBJ1-1; 9 nucleotides line up with TRBD1. Germline-derived CDR1 and CDR2 are MDHEN and SYDVKM. J lost 10 bases, V lost 4 bases, and 10 bases had no gene match. CDR3 size: 14 residues. CDR3 sequence reads: CASSSPGQGVGAFF. In DNA, the CDR3 is TGTGCCAGCAGTTCCCCGGGACAGGGCGTCGGAGCTTTCTTT.

In its sample, this clone was seen once. The chain has TRBV27 and TRBJ1-1, with a possible D match to TRBD1 (5 bases). Trimming cost V 5 bases and J 3 bases, with 13 bases left between them. The CDR3 covers 14 residues. Germline CDR1 MNHEY, CDR2 SMNVEV (reference sequence). The CDR3 coding sequence is TGTGCCAGCAGTCTTTTGACAGCCGACACTGAAGCTTTCTTT. It yields the protein CASSLLTADTEAFF.

J is TRBJ2-3 and V is TRBV19; D might be TRBD2 (6 bases). The CDR3 has 14 residues. The V end lost 10 bases, the J end lost 2 bases, and 16 bases lay between the germline ends. Germline V gene lookup returns CDR1 LNHDA and CDR2 SQIVND (reference sequence). CDR3 DNA sequence: TGTGCCACCCTCGGACGGGGGACCACAGATACGCAGTATTTT. This codes for CATLGRGTTDTQYF.

This chain joins TRBV10-3 and TRBJ1-4; 9 nucleotides match TRBD1. CDR3 length: 14 residues. Germline lookup yields CDR1 ENHRY and CDR2 SYGVKD. V shed 6 bases, J shed 8 bases, and the junction held 7 bases outside the gene matches. The CDR3 coding sequence is TGTGCCATCAGACCGGACAGGGGAAGCGAAAAACTGTTTTTT. Its protein product is CAIRPDRGSEKLFF.

This chain joins TRBV28 and TRBJ1-5, with 10 positions matching TRBD1. V shed 3 bases, J shed 4 bases, and the junction held 3 bases outside the gene matches. The CDR3 runs to 15 residues. Germline CDR1 MDHEN, CDR2 SYDVKM. CDR3 sequence (DNA): TGTGCCAGCAGTTTGGGGGACAGGGGTAATCAGCCCCAGCATTTT. Protein: CASSLGDRGNQPQHF. Supplemented by reference TRBV28 and TRBJ1-5, the full variable domain reads DVKVTQSSRYLVKRTGEKVFLECVQDMDHENMFWYRQDPGLGLRLIYFSYDVKMKEKGDIPEGYSVSREKKERFSLILESASTNQTSMYLCASSLGDRGNQPQHFGDGTRLSIL.

The rearrangement links TRBV7-2 to TRBJ1-1; 8 bases align to TRBD1. This CDR3 has 14 amino acids. Germline V gene lookup returns CDR1 SGHTA and CDR2 FQGNSA. V trimming: 1 base; J trimming: 5 bases; junction bases outside the gene matches: 3. CDR3 residues: CASSLDRGGTEAFF. CDR3 in DNA: TGTGCCAGCAGCTTAGACAGGGGGGGGACTGAAGCTTTCTTT.

The chain is built from TRBV5-1 and TRBJ2-1; unclear D gene. Trimming stripped 1 base from V and 8 bases from J, with 7 bases between. Germline CDR1 is SGHRS and CDR2 is YFSETQ. This CDR3 region has 12 residues. The CDR3 coding sequence is TGCGCCAGCAGCTTGCAGGTCGATGAGCAGTTCTTC. Its protein is CASSLQVDEQFF.

The rearrangement uses TRBV28 and TRBJ2-5; 7 positions match TRBD2. CDR1 and CDR2 (germline): MDHEN, SYDVKM. This CDR3 region has 17 residues. Trimming removed 0 bases from V and 1 base from J; junction bases left unmatched: 8. CDR3 sequence: CASSLWGGVGGQETQYF. The DNA for the CDR3 is TGTGCCAGCAGTTTATGGGGGGGGGTGGGGGGCCAAGAGACCCAGTACTTC.

V usage is TRBV6-5 and J usage is TRBJ1-1; maybe TRBD1 (5 bases). V lost 7 bases to trimming and J lost 4 bases, with 13 bases between them. From germline, CDR1 is MNHEY and CDR2 SVGAGI. The CDR3 loop spans 13 amino acids. CDR3 region: CASTSFTGTEAFF. CDR3 nucleotides: TGTGCCAGCACTTCTTTTACAGGCACTGAAGCTTTCTTT.